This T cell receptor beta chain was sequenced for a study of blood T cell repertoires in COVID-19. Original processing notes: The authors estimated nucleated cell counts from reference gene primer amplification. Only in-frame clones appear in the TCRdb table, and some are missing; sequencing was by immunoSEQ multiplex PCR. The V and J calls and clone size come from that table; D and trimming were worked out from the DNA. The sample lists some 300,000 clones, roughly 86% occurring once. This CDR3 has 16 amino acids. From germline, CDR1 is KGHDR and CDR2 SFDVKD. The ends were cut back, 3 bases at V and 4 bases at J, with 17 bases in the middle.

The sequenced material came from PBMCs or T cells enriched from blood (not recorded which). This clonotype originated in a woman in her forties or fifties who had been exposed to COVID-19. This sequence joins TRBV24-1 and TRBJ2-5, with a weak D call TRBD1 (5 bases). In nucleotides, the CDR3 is TGTGCCACCAGTGATCCAAACCCCAGGGAAGGAGAGACCCAGTACTTC. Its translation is CATSDPNPREGETQYF.